The TCR beta chain described here comes from a study of T cells in Graves' hyperthyroidism and ophthalmopathy. Study-wide points: Most thyroid clonotypes that were expanded above 0.001 also turned up in blood.

PBMCs were collected from an approximately 9.2 ml volume of fresh peripheral blood. The source material, RNA transcripts, was used to amplify TCR beta CDR3 regions. During a first-round RT-PCR of the TCR CDR3, the HTBI primer set was used. TCRdb ran MiXCR on the multiplex PCR reads and lists one entry per CDR3 protein. This sample has under 400,000 distinct CDR3 sequences, with 18% found just once. Comment on this clonotype: Its antigen is unidentified.

The TCR comes from a woman aged 40 to 50 with Graves' ophthalmopathy. Sample: blood.

This chain's CDR3 is CASSQGDRVDQPQHF. CDR3 nucleotide sequence: TGCGCCAGCAGCCAAGGGGACAGGGTGGATCAGCCCCAGCATTTT. This chain connects TRBV4-1 to TRBJ1-5, with TRBD1 matching 9 bases. V was clipped by 1 base and J by 5 bases; unmatched bases: 3. There are 15 residues in the CDR3. CDR1 and CDR2 from the germline V gene are MGHRA and YSYEKL.